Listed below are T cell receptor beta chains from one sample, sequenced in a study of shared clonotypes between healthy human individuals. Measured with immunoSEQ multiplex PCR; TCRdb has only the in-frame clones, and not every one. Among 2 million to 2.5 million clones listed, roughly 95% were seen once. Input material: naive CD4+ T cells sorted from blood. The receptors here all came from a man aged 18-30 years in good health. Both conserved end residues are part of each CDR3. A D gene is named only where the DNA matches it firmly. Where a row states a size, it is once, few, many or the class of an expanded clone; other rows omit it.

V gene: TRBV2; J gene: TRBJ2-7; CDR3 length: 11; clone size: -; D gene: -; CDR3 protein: CASGRTYEQYF; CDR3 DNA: TGTGCCAGCGGGCGCACCTACGAGCAGTACTTC
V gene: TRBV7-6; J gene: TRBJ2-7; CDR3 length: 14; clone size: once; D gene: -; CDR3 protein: CASSVAAGSYEQYF; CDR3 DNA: TGTGCCAGCAGCGTTGCGGCGGGATCCTACGAGCAGTACTTC
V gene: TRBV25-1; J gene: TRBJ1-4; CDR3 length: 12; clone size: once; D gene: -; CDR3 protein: CASSDRSEKLFF; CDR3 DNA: TGTGCCAGCAGTGACAGGTCTGAAAAACTGTTTTTT
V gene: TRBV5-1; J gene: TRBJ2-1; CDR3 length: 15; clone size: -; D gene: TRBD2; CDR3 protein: CASSLDLRGYNEQFF; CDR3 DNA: TGCGCCAGCAGCTTGGATCTGCGGGGGTACAATGAGCAGTTCTTC
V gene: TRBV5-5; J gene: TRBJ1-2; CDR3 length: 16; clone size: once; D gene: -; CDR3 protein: CASSFSSQAVSYGYTF; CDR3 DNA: TGTGCCAGCAGCTTCTCGTCACAGGCCGTATCCTATGGCTACACCTTC
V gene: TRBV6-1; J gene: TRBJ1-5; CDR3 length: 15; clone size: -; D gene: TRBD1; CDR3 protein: CASSLTGGSGQPQHF; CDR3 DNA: TGTGCCAGCAGCCTGACAGGGGGCAGCGGCCAGCCCCAGCATTTT
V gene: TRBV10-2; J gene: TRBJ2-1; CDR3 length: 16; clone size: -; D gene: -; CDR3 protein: CASNSVGQGADNEQFF; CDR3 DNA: TGCGCCAGCAACTCAGTTGGGCAGGGCGCTGACAATGAGCAGTTCTTC
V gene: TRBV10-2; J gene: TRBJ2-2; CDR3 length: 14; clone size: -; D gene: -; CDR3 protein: CASSELVGAGELFF; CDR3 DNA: TGCGCCAGCAGTGAATTGGTCGGGGCCGGGGAGCTGTTTTTT
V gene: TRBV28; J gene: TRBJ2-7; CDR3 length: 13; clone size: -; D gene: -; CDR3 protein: CASSLAWTYEQYF; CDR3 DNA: TGTGCCAGCAGTTTAGCCTGGACGTACGAGCAGTACTTC
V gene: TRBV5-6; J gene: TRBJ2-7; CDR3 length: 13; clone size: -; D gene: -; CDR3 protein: CASSFDPTEEQYF; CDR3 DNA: TGTGCCAGCAGCTTCGACCCTACGGAAGAGCAGTACTTC
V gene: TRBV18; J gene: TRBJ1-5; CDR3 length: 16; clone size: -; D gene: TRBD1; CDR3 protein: CASSPLGQGAGQPQHF; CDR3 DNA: TGTGCCAGCTCACCACTGGGACAGGGGGCGGGACAGCCCCAGCATTTT
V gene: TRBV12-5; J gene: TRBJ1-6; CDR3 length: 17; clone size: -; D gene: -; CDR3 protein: CASGLVLSDRTNSPLHF; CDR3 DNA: TGTGCTAGTGGTTTGGTACTGTCGGACAGAACGAATTCACCCCTCCACTTT
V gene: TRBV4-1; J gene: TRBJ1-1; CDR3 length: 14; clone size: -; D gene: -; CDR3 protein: CASSQPTLNTEAFF; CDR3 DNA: TGCGCCAGCAGCCAACCGACACTGAACACTGAAGCTTTCTTT
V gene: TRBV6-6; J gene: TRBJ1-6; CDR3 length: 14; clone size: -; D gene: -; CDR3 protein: CASSYGGRVVPLHF; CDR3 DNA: TGTGCCAGCAGTTACGGGGGCAGGGTGGTACCCCTCCACTTT
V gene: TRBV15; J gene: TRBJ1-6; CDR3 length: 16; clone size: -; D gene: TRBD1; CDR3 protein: CATRDSSSSYNSPLHF; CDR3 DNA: TGTGCCACGAGGGACAGTTCCAGCTCCTATAATTCACCCCTCCACTTT
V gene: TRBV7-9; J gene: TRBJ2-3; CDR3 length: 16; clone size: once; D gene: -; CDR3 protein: CASSLVLGVGTDTQYF; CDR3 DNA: TGTGCCAGCAGCTTAGTCTTAGGAGTGGGCACAGATACGCAGTATTTT
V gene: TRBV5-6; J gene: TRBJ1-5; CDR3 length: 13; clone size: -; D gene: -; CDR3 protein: CASSGQSNQPQHF; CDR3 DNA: TGTGCCAGCAGCGGGCAGAGCAATCAGCCCCAGCATTTT
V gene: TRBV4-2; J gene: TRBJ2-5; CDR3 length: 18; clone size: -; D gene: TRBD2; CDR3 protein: CASSQELAGGNHQETQYF; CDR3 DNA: TGTGCCAGCAGCCAAGAGCTAGCGGGAGGGAACCACCAAGAGACCCAGTACTTC
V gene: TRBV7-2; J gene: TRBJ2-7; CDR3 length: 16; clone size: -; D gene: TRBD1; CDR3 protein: CASSSVRQGQTYEQYF; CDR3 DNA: TGTGCCAGCAGCTCCGTTAGACAGGGCCAAACCTACGAGCAGTACTTC
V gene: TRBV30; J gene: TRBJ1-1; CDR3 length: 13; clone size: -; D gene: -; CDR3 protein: CAWSVLQNTEAFF; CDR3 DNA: TGTGCCTGGAGTGTACTACAGAACACTGAAGCTTTCTTT
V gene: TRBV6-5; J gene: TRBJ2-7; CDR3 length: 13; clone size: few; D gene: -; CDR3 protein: CASSTPPGLGQYF; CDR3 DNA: TGTGCCAGCAGTACCCCACCCGGGTTGGGGCAGTACTTC
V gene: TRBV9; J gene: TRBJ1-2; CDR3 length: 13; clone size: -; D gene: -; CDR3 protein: CASSPPGSYGYTF; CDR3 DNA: TGTGCCAGCAGCCCTCCGGGGAGCTATGGCTACACCTTC
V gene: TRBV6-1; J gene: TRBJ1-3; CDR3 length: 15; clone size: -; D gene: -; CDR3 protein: CASSEGGNSGNTIYF; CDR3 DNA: TGTGCCAGCAGTGAAGGCGGGAACTCTGGAAACACCATATATTTT
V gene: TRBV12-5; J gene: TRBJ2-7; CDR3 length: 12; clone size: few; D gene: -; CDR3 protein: CASGTTEYEQYF; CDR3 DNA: TGTGCTAGTGGGACGACAGAATACGAGCAGTACTTC
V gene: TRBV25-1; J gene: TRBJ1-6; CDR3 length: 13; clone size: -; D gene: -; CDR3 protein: CASSESGDSPLHF; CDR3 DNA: TGTGCCAGCAGTGAATCAGGTGATTCACCCCTCCACTTT
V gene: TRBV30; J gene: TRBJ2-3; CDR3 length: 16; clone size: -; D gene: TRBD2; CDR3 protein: CAWSLGLAGGGDTQYF; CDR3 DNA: TGTGCCTGGAGTCTCGGACTAGCGGGGGGAGGAGATACGCAGTATTTT
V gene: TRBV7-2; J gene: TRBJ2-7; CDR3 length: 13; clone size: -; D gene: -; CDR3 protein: CASSLEQFYEQYF; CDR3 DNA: TGTGCCAGCAGCTTAGAACAATTCTACGAGCAGTACTTC
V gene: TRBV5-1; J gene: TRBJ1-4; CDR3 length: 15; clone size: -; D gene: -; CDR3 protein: CASSLQTGAREKLFF; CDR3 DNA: TGCGCCAGCAGCTTGCAGACGGGGGCACGGGAAAAACTGTTTTTT
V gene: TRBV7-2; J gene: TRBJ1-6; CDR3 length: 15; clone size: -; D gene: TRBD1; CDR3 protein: CASSGGQGFDSPLHF; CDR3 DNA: TGTGCCAGCAGCGGAGGACAGGGGTTTGATTCACCCCTCCACTTT
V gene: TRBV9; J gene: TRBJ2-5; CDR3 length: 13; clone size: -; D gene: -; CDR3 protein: CASSIQGQETQYF; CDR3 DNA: TGTGCCAGCAGTATACAGGGCCAAGAGACCCAGTACTTC
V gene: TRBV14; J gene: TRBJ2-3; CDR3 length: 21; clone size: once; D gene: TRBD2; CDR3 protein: CASSQDLWLAGGNRRRDTQYF; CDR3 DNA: TGTGCCAGCAGCCAAGATCTTTGGCTAGCGGGGGGAAATCGTCGGAGGGATACGCAGTATTTT
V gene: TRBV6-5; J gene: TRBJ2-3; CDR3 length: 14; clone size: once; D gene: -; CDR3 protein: CASSRDSVSDTQYF; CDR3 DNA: TGTGCCAGCAGTCGAGACTCGGTTTCAGATACGCAGTATTTT
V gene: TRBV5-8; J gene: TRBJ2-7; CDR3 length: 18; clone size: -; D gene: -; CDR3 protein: CASSLNPERWDGTYEQYF; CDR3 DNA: TGTGCCAGCAGCTTGAACCCGGAGAGATGGGACGGAACCTACGAGCAGTACTTC
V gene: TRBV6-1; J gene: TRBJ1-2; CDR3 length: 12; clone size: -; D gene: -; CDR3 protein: CASSSRATGFTF; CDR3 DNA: TGTGCCAGCAGCTCCCGGGCAACAGGGTTCACCTTC
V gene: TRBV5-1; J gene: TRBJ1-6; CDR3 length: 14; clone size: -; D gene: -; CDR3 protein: CASSPGEVNSPLHF; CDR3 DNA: TGCGCCAGCAGTCCGGGGGAGGTGAATTCACCCCTCCACTTT
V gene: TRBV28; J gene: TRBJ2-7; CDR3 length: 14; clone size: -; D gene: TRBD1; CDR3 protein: CASRGTGGTYEQYF; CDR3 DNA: TGTGCCAGCAGGGGGACAGGGGGCACCTACGAGCAGTACTTC
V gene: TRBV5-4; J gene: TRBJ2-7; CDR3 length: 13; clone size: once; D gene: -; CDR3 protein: CASSLVSSSEQYF; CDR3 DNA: TGTGCCAGCAGCTTGGTCAGTTCAAGCGAGCAGTACTTC
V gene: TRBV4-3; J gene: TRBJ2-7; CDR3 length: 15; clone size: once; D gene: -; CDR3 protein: CASSQEGQASYEQYF; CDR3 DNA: TGCGCCAGCAGCCAAGAAGGGCAGGCCTCCTACGAGCAGTACTTC
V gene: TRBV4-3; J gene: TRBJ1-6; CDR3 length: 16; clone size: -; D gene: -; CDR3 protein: CASSQDAGSGNSPLHF; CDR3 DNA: TGCGCCAGCAGCCAAGATGCAGGTTCTGGAAATTCACCCCTCCACTTT
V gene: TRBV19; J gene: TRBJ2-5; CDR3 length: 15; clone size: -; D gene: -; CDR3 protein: CASSIDQSRQETQYF; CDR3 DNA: TGTGCCAGTAGTATAGATCAAAGTCGCCAAGAGACCCAGTACTTC
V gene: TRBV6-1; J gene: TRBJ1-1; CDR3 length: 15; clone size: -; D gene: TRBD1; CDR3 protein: CASSPRTGIKTEAFF; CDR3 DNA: TGTGCCAGCAGTCCCAGGACAGGGATTAAAACTGAAGCTTTCTTT
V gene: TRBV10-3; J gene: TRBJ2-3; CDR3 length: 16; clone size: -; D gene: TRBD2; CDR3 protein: CAISVLAGSITDTQYF; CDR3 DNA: TGTGCCATCAGTGTCCTAGCGGGGTCTATCACAGATACGCAGTATTTT
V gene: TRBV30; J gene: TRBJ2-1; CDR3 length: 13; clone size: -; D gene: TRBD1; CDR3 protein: CALQGFVYNEQFF; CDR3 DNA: TGTGCCCTACAGGGGTTTGTCTACAATGAGCAGTTCTTC
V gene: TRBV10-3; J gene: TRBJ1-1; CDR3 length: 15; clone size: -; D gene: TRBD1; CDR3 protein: CAISETDRGNTEAFF; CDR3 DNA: TGTGCCATCAGTGAGACGGACAGGGGGAACACTGAAGCTTTCTTT
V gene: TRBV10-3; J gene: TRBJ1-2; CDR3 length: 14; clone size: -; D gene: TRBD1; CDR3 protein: CAITQRQGNYGYTF; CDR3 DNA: TGTGCCATCACCCAAAGACAGGGCAACTATGGCTACACCTTC
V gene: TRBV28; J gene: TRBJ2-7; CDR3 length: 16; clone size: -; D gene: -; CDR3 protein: CASSDSKPKLTYEQYF; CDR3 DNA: TGTGCCAGCAGCGACTCCAAACCTAAACTGACCTACGAGCAGTACTTC
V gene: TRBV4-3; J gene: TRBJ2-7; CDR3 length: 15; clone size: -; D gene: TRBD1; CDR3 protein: CASSQNGRGFYEQYF; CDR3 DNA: TGCGCCAGCAGCCAAAATGGCAGGGGGTTCTACGAGCAGTACTTC
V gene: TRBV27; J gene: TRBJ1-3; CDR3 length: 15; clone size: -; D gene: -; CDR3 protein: CATSPGGIPGNTIYF; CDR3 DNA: TGTGCCACCTCCCCGGGGGGAATCCCTGGAAACACCATATATTTT
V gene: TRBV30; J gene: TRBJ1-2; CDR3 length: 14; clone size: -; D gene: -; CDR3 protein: CAWSVGSGGYGYTF; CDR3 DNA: TGTGCCTGGAGTGTAGGGTCGGGGGGCTATGGCTACACCTTC
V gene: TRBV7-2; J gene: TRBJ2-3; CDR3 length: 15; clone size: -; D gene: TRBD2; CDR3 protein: CASSRGLAGGGTQYF; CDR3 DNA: TGTGCCAGCAGCCGGGGACTAGCGGGAGGTGGTACGCAGTATTTT
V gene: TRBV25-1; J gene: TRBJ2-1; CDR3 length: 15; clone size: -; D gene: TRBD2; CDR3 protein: CASSAGTSSYNEQFF; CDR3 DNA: TGTGCCAGCAGTGCTGGGACTAGCTCCTACAATGAGCAGTTCTTC
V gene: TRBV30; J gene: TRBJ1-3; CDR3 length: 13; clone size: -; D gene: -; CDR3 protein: CAWSVVQETPIYF; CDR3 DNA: TGTGCCTGGAGTGTAGTCCAGGAAACACCCATATATTTT
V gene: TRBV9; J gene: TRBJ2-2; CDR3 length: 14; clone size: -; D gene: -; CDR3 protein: CASSFLGSTGELFF; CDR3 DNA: TGTGCCAGCTCCTTTCTTGGGAGCACCGGGGAGCTGTTTTTT
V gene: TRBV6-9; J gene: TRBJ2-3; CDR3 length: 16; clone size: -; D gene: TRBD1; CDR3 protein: CASSWARTGGADTQYF; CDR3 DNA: TGTGCCAGCAGTTGGGCCCGGACAGGGGGGGCAGATACGCAGTATTTT
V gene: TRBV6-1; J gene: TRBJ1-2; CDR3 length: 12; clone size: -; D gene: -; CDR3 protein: CASSEISYGYTF; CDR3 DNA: TGTGCCAGCAGTGAGATCAGCTATGGCTACACCTTC
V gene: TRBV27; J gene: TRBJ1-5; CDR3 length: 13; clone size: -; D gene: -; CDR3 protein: CASGVEGNQPQHF; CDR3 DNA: TGTGCCTCTGGGGTGGAGGGCAATCAGCCCCAGCATTTT
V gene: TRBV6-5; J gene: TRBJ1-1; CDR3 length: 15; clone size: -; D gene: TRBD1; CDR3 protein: CASRAAGGLNTEAFF; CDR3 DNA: TGTGCCAGCAGGGCAGCAGGGGGCCTGAACACTGAAGCTTTCTTT